This T cell receptor (beta chain) originates from a study of blood T cell repertoires in COVID-19. Study background: The study drew acute and convalescent COVID-19 samples from the United States, Italy and Spain. From T cells, B-cell-depleted T cells, or PBMCs came the material, which was cDNA or gDNA.

In the source study's methods: Amplifying reference gene primers gave estimates of nucleated cell counts. Here immunoSEQ multiplex PCR was the method, and the copy in TCRdb shows in-frame clones only, minus some. That table furnishes V, J and clone size, whereas the DNA furnished D and trimming. This repertoire shows some 62,000 clones, 88% found once; its top ten account for over 4%. CDR1 and CDR2 from the germline V gene are SNHLY and FYNNEI. V gave up 3 bases and J gave up 6 bases; unmatched junction bases: 6. The CDR3 runs 14 residues. This chain connects TRBV2 to TRBJ1-1; 8 nucleotides line up with TRBD1. The material sequenced was peripheral blood. The receptor was isolated from a human donor in a cohort sampled during active COVID-19. CDR3 protein: CASSEDRESPEAFF. CDR3 sequence (DNA): TGTGCCAGCAGTGAGGACAGGGAGAGCCCTGAAGCTTTCTTT.